This entry describes one T cell receptor beta chain. Its antigen is undetermined. The CDR3 is made up of 12 amino acids. V lost 6 bases and J 8 bases, leaving 11 bases between the germline ends. TCRdb fed the 5' RACE reads into MiXCR, producing one record per CDR3 protein. The sample carries 50,000 or so distinct CDR3 sequences, around 30% recorded once. This sample is part of a study of T-cell memory formation after mild COVID-19. Study conclusions and caveats: Day 15 to 85 contractors were CD4/CD8 balanced; later expanders leaned CD4+. Chiefly within CM and EM were the contracting CD4+ clones; CD8+ ones were within EMRA.

The clonotype originates from a man aged 18 to 30 who had mild COVID-19 (a few samples of this study predate the infection). Cell type and time point are not known. The V call is TRBV12-3 or TRBV12-4, the J call TRBJ1-5, with a weak D call TRBD1 (5 bases). What was sequenced was PBMCs or a T cell subset sorted from them (not recorded which). DNA of the CDR3: TGTGCCAGCAGCGCAGGGACGGAGCCCCAGCATTTT. Residues: CASSAGTEPQHF.